A selection of T cell receptor beta chains follows, all from one sample in a study of T cells in Graves' hyperthyroidism and ophthalmopathy. TCRdb passed the multiplex PCR reads through MiXCR, listing each CDR3 protein once. The data contain 500,000 to 600,000 distinct CDR3 sequences, 16% of them seen just once; the ten biggest clones take up 18%. Sequencing was performed on blood. These receptors originate from a woman aged 18-29 years with Graves' hyperthyroidism. The CDR3 runs from the conserved cysteine through the conserved F or W. Each record gives: CDR3 length, D gene, J gene, clone size, V gene, CDR3 DNA, CDR3 protein. D genes are given only for firm matches. Only part of the rows carry a size: once, few, many, or a class if the clone is expanded.

14	NA	TRBJ2-3	NA	TRBV12-3/TRBV12-4	TGTGCCAGCAGTTACCGGGACCGACCGGATACGCAGTATTTT	CASSYRDRPDTQYF
16	NA	TRBJ2-3	many	TRBV30	TGTGCCTGGACCCTGCCAACAGGCTCTAGCACAGATACGCAGTATTTT	CAWTLPTGSSTDTQYF
16	TRBD1	TRBJ1-4	many	TRBV28	TGTGCCAGCAGACCCGGGACAGGGGGCTTGGTTGAAAAACTGTTTTTT	CASRPGTGGLVEKLFF
15	TRBD1	TRBJ2-1	NA	TRBV4-1	TGCGCCAGCAGCCAAGATCAGGGGGCATGGAATGAGCAGTTCTTC	CASSQDQGAWNEQFF
17	NA	TRBJ2-1	many	TRBV7-8	TGTGCCAGCAGCTTAGCGCGGGACGGGCGAACCTACAATGAGCAGTTCTTC	CASSLARDGRTYNEQFF
15	NA	TRBJ2-5	few	TRBV15	TGTGCCACCAGCAGAGATATGTCAGGAGGCGAGACCCAGTACTTC	CATSRDMSGGETQYF
14	NA	TRBJ2-5	many	TRBV11-1	TGTGCCAGCAGCTTAGAGCCAGGGGAAGAGACCCAGTACTTC	CASSLEPGEETQYF
17	NA	TRBJ2-3	many	TRBV11-2	TGTGCCAGCAGCTTAGATCCCGCCCCCGGGGCCACAGATACGCAGTATTTT	CASSLDPAPGATDTQYF
14	NA	TRBJ2-1	many	TRBV6-2/TRBV6-3	TGTGCCACCCTGACCGGGGGATCCTACAATGAGCAGTTCTTC	CATLTGGSYNEQFF
17	TRBD2	TRBJ2-1	NA	TRBV20-1	TGCAGTGCTAGATCCTTAGAGGGACTAGCGGGGAGGAATGAGCAGTTCTTC	CSARSLEGLAGRNEQFF
17	NA	TRBJ2-7	few	TRBV6-2/TRBV6-3	TGTGCCAGCAGTCCCCATTCCCGGGACGGGAGCTCCTACGAGCAGTACTTC	CASSPHSRDGSSYEQYF
17	TRBD2	TRBJ2-1	once	TRBV5-1	TGCGCCACCTCCCCAGCCCTAGGACTAGCGGGGTACAATGAGCAGTTCTTC	CATSPALGLAGYNEQFF
16	NA	TRBJ2-1	few	TRBV29-1	TGCAGCGTTGAGGGAAGCGGGGACAGCTCCTACAATGAGCAGTTCTTC	CSVEGSGDSSYNEQFF
17	NA	TRBJ2-5	NA	TRBV4-3	TGCGCCAGCAGCCAAGGGTTCGGGGGCTCCTCAGGAGAGACCCAGTACTTC	CASSQGFGGSSGETQYF
15	NA	TRBJ2-1	many	TRBV2	TGTGCCAGCAGTCAAGGGCGGAGCTCCTACAATGAGCAGTTCTTC	CASSQGRSSYNEQFF
15	TRBD1	TRBJ1-5	many	TRBV28	TGTGCCAGTAGGGGACAGGGCAATAGCAATCAGCCCCAGCATTTT	CASRGQGNSNQPQHF
13	NA	TRBJ2-7	NA	TRBV19	TGTGCCAGTAGTCCCAACCCTCGGGGCGAGCAGTACTTC	CASSPNPRGEQYF
16	TRBD2	TRBJ2-5	many	TRBV20-1	TGCAGTGCTAGTAAGGTCCTAGCGGGAGTTTCCGAGACCCAGTACTTC	CSASKVLAGVSETQYF
15	NA	TRBJ1-5	NA	TRBV15	TGTGCCACCAGCAGAGACGGACAGCCCTATCAGCCCCAGCATTTT	CATSRDGQPYQPQHF
16	NA	TRBJ2-7	many	TRBV28	TGTGCCAGCAGTTTATCTGGGTCAGGCCCTATAGGGGAGCAGTACTTC	CASSLSGSGPIGEQYF
14	NA	TRBJ1-3	many	TRBV6-1	TGTGCCAGCAGTGTGGTACTTTCTGGAAACACCATATATTTT	CASSVVLSGNTIYF
13	NA	TRBJ2-7	many	TRBV11-2	TGTGCCAGCAGCTTAGATAGCTCCCAAGAGCAGTACTTC	CASSLDSSQEQYF
15	NA	TRBJ1-4	NA	TRBV4-1	TGCGCCAGCAGCGGGAGGGTCAGGACTAATGAAAAACTGTTTTTT	CASSGRVRTNEKLFF
17	TRBD2	TRBJ2-3	few	TRBV10-3	TGTACCATCAGTGATTGGTCTAGCGGGAGAGACACAGATACGCAGTATTTT	CTISDWSSGRDTDTQYF
15	TRBD2	TRBJ2-3	NA	TRBV19	TGTGCCAGTAGTTGGGAGGGCTCTAGCACAGATACGCAGTATTTT	CASSWEGSSTDTQYF
12	NA	TRBJ2-5	NA	TRBV6-2/TRBV6-3	TGTGCCAGCAGTGGGGGATCTCAGACCCAGTACTTC	CASSGGSQTQYF
15	TRBD2	TRBJ2-5	many	TRBV11-2	TGTGCCAGCAGCGAGGGACTAGCGGGAGGGCAGACCCAGTACTTC	CASSEGLAGGQTQYF
15	TRBD1	TRBJ2-1	few	TRBV10-3	TGTGCCATCAGCGTAGACAGGGGTTCCTACAATGAGCAGTTCTTC	CAISVDRGSYNEQFF
14	NA	TRBJ2-1	many	TRBV7-8	TGTGCCAGCCGCGGAGCGGGTTCCTACAATGAGCAGTTCTTC	CASRGAGSYNEQFF
17	TRBD2	TRBJ2-3	NA	TRBV3-1	TGTGCCAGCAGCGTTCGACTAGCGGGAGGACGCACAGATACGCAGTATTTT	CASSVRLAGGRTDTQYF
15	NA	TRBJ2-2	NA	TRBV6-2/TRBV6-3	TGTGCCAGCACTCTACCGAGGAGGAGTACCGGGGAGCTGTTTTTT	CASTLPRRSTGELFF
17	NA	TRBJ1-2	NA	TRBV7-8	TGTGCCAGCAGCTTAGGGACCTGGGGGCCCCCCCCCTATGGCTACACCTTC	CASSLGTWGPPPYGYTF
11	NA	TRBJ1-2	NA	TRBV24-1	TGTGCCACCAGTGAGCAAAGGGTCCACACCTTC	CATSEQRVHTF
15	TRBD2	TRBJ2-1	NA	TRBV28	TGTGCCAGCACCTCCGGGACTAGCGGGAGCTATGAGCAGTTCTTC	CASTSGTSGSYEQFF
17	TRBD2	TRBJ2-7	few	TRBV7-9	TGTGCCAGCAGCTTCCGAAAACTAGCGGTGGGTACTAGTGAGCAGTACTTC	CASSFRKLAVGTSEQYF
10	NA	TRBJ1-1	many	TRBV7-9	TGTGCCAGCAGCTTAGCTGAAGCTTTCTTT	CASSLAEAFF
14	TRBD1	TRBJ2-2	NA	TRBV12-3/TRBV12-4	TGTGCCAGCAGTTTAGAAGGGACAGCCGAGGAGCTGTTTTTT	CASSLEGTAEELFF
15	NA	TRBJ2-1	few	TRBV6-1	TGTGCCAGCAGACTGGACACCACGCCCTACAATGAGCAGTTCTTC	CASRLDTTPYNEQFF
13	TRBD1	TRBJ1-6	many	TRBV10-3	TGTGCCATCAGCGAGGACAGGGCTTCACCCCTCCACTTT	CAISEDRASPLHF
20	TRBD2	TRBJ2-2	NA	TRBV6-6	TGTGCCAGCAGTTACACTCGTTGGCTAGCGGGGGCGGGGGGCACCGGGGAGCTGTTTTTT	CASSYTRWLAGAGGTGELFF
15	TRBD1	TRBJ1-2	NA	TRBV5-6	TGTGCCAGCAGCCCTCGGACAGGGGGGAGAGATGGCTACACCTTC	CASSPRTGGRDGYTF
17	TRBD2	TRBJ2-4	few	TRBV4-2	TGTGCCAGCAGCCAGCTAGCGGGTCCCGGGACCAAAAACATTCAGTACTTC	CASSQLAGPGTKNIQYF
14	NA	TRBJ2-5	few	TRBV7-2	TGTGCCAGCAGCAACTCCTACCGGGACGGCAGGGGGTACTTC	CASSNSYRDGRGYF
15	TRBD2	TRBJ2-5	NA	TRBV9	TGTGCCCGCAGCGCCCGGACTAGCGCCTGGGAGACCCAGTACTTC	CARSARTSAWETQYF
15	NA	TRBJ1-1	many	TRBV6-5	TGTGCCAGCAGTTACGGGGGGACAAGAAACACTGAAGCTTTCTTT	CASSYGGTRNTEAFF
16	NA	TRBJ1-4	few	TRBV7-9	TGTGCCAGCAGCAACGCGATACAGCCCGGCTATGAAAAACTGTTTTTT	CASSNAIQPGYEKLFF
16	TRBD2	TRBJ2-2	NA	TRBV14	TGTGCCAGCAGCCAGGCGGGACTAGCGGGTTCCGGGGAGCTGTTTTTT	CASSQAGLAGSGELFF
14	NA	TRBJ1-5	many	TRBV12-3/TRBV12-4	TGTGCCAGCAATTCGGGGATAAACAATCAGCCCCAGCATTTT	CASNSGINNQPQHF